A selection of T cell receptor beta chains follows, all from one sample in a study of blood T cell repertoires in COVID-19. Only in-frame clones appear in the TCRdb table, and some are missing; sequencing was by immunoSEQ multiplex PCR. The sample consists of 300,000 to 500,000 clones, approximately 90% of them appearing once. Sequenced: PBMCs or T cells enriched from blood (not recorded which). These receptors originate from a woman aged 25 to 39 with acute COVID-19. The CDR3 runs from the conserved cysteine through the conserved F or W. The D gene is left open where the match is weak. Size is stated for part of the rows, as once, few or many counts, or as a class when the clone is expanded.

size: NA; J: TRBJ2-7; V: TRBV7-9; D: TRBD1; DNA: TGTGCCAGCAGCCTCCTCCGGGACAGGGACTACGAGCAGTACTTC; CDR3: CASSLLRDRDYEQYF
size: NA; J: TRBJ1-4; V: TRBV10-3; D: TRBD1; DNA: TGTGCCATCAGCCCGCAACTTCCGGGACAGAATAATGAAAAACTGTTTTTT; CDR3: CAISPQLPGQNNEKLFF
size: NA; J: TRBJ2-5; V: TRBV5-1; D: NA; DNA: TGCGCCAGCAGCTTGGGTATTTCCCCGCAGGGGATGTTAGAGACCCAGTACTTC; CDR3: CASSLGISPQGMLETQYF
size: NA; J: TRBJ1-2; V: TRBV7-9; D: TRBD1; DNA: TGTGCCAGCAGCTTAGTAGGAGGGGGCCCTTCGGATGGCTACACCTTC; CDR3: CASSLVGGGPSDGYTF
size: once; J: TRBJ2-7; V: TRBV9; D: TRBD2; DNA: TGTGCCAGCAGCGTAGTGGCAACTAGCGGACCCTACGAGCAGTACTTC; CDR3: CASSVVATSGPYEQYF
size: NA; J: TRBJ1-2; V: TRBV3-1/TRBV3-2; D: TRBD1; DNA: TGTGCCAGCAGCCACTCTGACAGGGGGCGGCATGGCTACACCTTC; CDR3: CASSHSDRGRHGYTF
size: NA; J: TRBJ1-4; V: TRBV4-1; D: NA; DNA: TGCGCCAGCAGCCAACCCGGGGAACTATGGGGTGAAAAACTGTTTTTT; CDR3: CASSQPGELWGEKLFF
size: NA; J: TRBJ2-3; V: TRBV3-1/TRBV3-2; D: TRBD1; DNA: TGTGCCAGCAGCTTCGGACAGGGCAAAGATACGCAGTATTTT; CDR3: CASSFGQGKDTQYF
size: NA; J: TRBJ2-7; V: TRBV5-1; D: TRBD2; DNA: TGCGCCAGCTTTTGGGAGGGCGAGCAGTACTTC; CDR3: CASFWEGEQYF
size: NA; J: TRBJ1-4; V: TRBV2; D: NA; DNA: TGTGCCAGCACCGACCAAGGCGGGTTGTGGGAAAAACTGTTTTTT; CDR3: CASTDQGGLWEKLFF
size: NA; J: TRBJ1-5; V: TRBV30; D: NA; DNA: TGTGCCTGGAGCGCCGATGGGTCGGGCCGGGGGGCCCAGCATTTT; CDR3: CAWSADGSGRGAQHF
size: NA; J: TRBJ1-2; V: TRBV6-5; D: NA; DNA: TGTGCCAGCAGTTACGATCGAGCTAACTATGGCTACACCTTC; CDR3: CASSYDRANYGYTF
size: few; J: TRBJ2-2; V: TRBV13; D: NA; DNA: TGTGCCAGCAGCTCTCCCCGGGAGAACACCGGGGAGCTGTTTTTT; CDR3: CASSSPRENTGELFF
size: NA; J: TRBJ2-7; V: TRBV7-9; D: TRBD2; DNA: TGTGCCAGCACCAAAATGGGGGGGGGACCAGGGCCCCCTAGGGAGCAGTACTTC; CDR3: CASTKMGGGPGPPREQYF
size: NA; J: TRBJ2-3; V: TRBV24-1; D: TRBD2; DNA: TGTGCCACCAGTGGGCCTCGCGGGGGGACCACAGATACGCAGTATTTT; CDR3: CATSGPRGGTTDTQYF
size: NA; J: TRBJ2-1; V: TRBV5-5; D: TRBD1; DNA: TGTGCCAGCAGCTTAGCCGGGACAGGGTTCAACAATGAGCAGTTCTTC; CDR3: CASSLAGTGFNNEQFF
size: NA; J: TRBJ1-5; V: TRBV7-2; D: NA; DNA: TGTGCCAGCAGCTTAGTATTGGGGCCCGGTCAGCCCCAGCATTTT; CDR3: CASSLVLGPGQPQHF
size: NA; J: TRBJ2-1; V: TRBV7-3; D: NA; DNA: TGTGCCAGCAGCTTAATTGGGCTAGCGACCCCCAATGAGCAGTTCTTC; CDR3: CASSLIGLATPNEQFF
size: NA; J: TRBJ2-1; V: TRBV11-1; D: TRBD1; DNA: TGTGCCAGCAGCTTACCACAGGGGATTTCCTACAATGAGCAGTTCTTC; CDR3: CASSLPQGISYNEQFF
size: NA; J: TRBJ2-1; V: TRBV2; D: NA; DNA: TGTGCCAGCAGTCCATCACTAGCCTCCCGTGAGCAGTTCTTC; CDR3: CASSPSLASREQFF
size: NA; J: TRBJ1-1; V: TRBV30; D: NA; DNA: TGTGCCTGGAGGGCAACGGGAGGGCGAACTGAAGCTTTCTTT; CDR3: CAWRATGGRTEAFF
size: NA; J: TRBJ1-1; V: TRBV9; D: NA; DNA: TGTGCCAGCAGCGTAGTAGGGGCCAGGGGAACTGAAGCTTTCTTT; CDR3: CASSVVGARGTEAFF
size: NA; J: TRBJ2-2; V: TRBV11-3; D: NA; DNA: TGTGCCAGCACCCAAAACAGGAACACCGGGGAGCTGTTTTTT; CDR3: CASTQNRNTGELFF
size: NA; J: TRBJ2-3; V: TRBV7-9; D: NA; DNA: TGTGCCAGCAGCTTCCAGGGGGGACTAGATACGCAGTATTTT; CDR3: CASSFQGGLDTQYF
size: NA; J: TRBJ2-1; V: TRBV9; D: TRBD1; DNA: TGTGCCAGCAGCGCGGACAGGCCTTTGGGTGAGCAGTTCTTC; CDR3: CASSADRPLGEQFF
size: NA; J: TRBJ2-7; V: TRBV13; D: NA; DNA: TGTGCCAGCAGGCTAAACGGAGGAGTCTACGAGCAGTACTTC; CDR3: CASRLNGGVYEQYF
size: NA; J: TRBJ1-3; V: TRBV4-1; D: TRBD1; DNA: TGCGCCAGCAGCCAACCCCGGGACAGGAACGGAAACACCATATATTTT; CDR3: CASSQPRDRNGNTIYF
size: NA; J: TRBJ2-1; V: TRBV24-1; D: NA; DNA: TGTGCCACCAGTGACCCTACTGGGACATCCACCGCTGAGCAGTTCTTC; CDR3: CATSDPTGTSTAEQFF
size: NA; J: TRBJ2-7; V: TRBV4-2; D: NA; DNA: TGTGCCAGCAGCCAACTACGCCGGGACACCTCCTACGAGCAGTACTTC; CDR3: CASSQLRRDTSYEQYF
size: NA; J: TRBJ1-2; V: TRBV3-1/TRBV3-2; D: TRBD1; DNA: TGTGCCAGCAGCCCGATAGGACAGGGCTGGGGCTACACCTTC; CDR3: CASSPIGQGWGYTF
size: NA; J: TRBJ1-5; V: TRBV9; D: NA; DNA: TGTGCCAGCAGCGCGAGACAGAAAGACAATCAGCCCCAGCATTTT; CDR3: CASSARQKDNQPQHF
size: NA; J: TRBJ2-4; V: TRBV4-1; D: NA; DNA: TGCGCCAGCAGCCAAGGGGGCGGCGTGGGCATTCAGTACTTC; CDR3: CASSQGGGVGIQYF
size: few; J: TRBJ1-1; V: TRBV14; D: TRBD1; DNA: TGTGCCAGCAGCCCCGAACTAGACAGGGCACGGGCTGAAGCTTTCTTT; CDR3: CASSPELDRARAEAFF
size: NA; J: TRBJ2-3; V: TRBV24-1; D: TRBD2; DNA: TGTGCCACCAGTGATTTACCTAGCGGGGGCACAGATACGCAGTATTTT; CDR3: CATSDLPSGGTDTQYF
size: NA; J: TRBJ1-6; V: TRBV7-2; D: NA; DNA: TGTGCCAGCAGCCCCTCCCCCGGGCCCCTCCACTTT; CDR3: CASSPSPGPLHF
size: NA; J: TRBJ2-1; V: TRBV27; D: TRBD2; DNA: TGTGCCAGCAGTCCCTCTAGCGGGGGCACCTACAATGAGCAGTTCTTC; CDR3: CASSPSSGGTYNEQFF
size: NA; J: TRBJ2-7; V: TRBV5-1; D: TRBD1; DNA: TGCGCCAGCAGATCTACCGGGACAGCGGCCTACGAGCAGTACTTC; CDR3: CASRSTGTAAYEQYF
size: NA; J: TRBJ2-3; V: TRBV27; D: TRBD1; DNA: TGTGCCAGCAACACAGGGGTGGACAGTAGCACAGATACGCAGTATTTT; CDR3: CASNTGVDSSTDTQYF
size: NA; J: TRBJ2-3; V: TRBV3-1/TRBV3-2; D: NA; DNA: TGTGCCAGCAGCCAACGCCTGGCGGCCAGCACAGATACGCAGTATTTT; CDR3: CASSQRLAASTDTQYF